The present T cell receptor beta chain was sequenced within a study of shared clonotypes between healthy human individuals. Overall study: CD4 naive and memory got three plates each, CD8 naive two, CD8 memory one.

The V gene's germline CDR1 is KGHSH and CDR2 LQKENI. Trimming stripped 2 bases from V and 4 bases from J, with 13 bases between. This CDR3 has 15 residues. General study results and limits: A generally larger estimated richness was seen in naive subsets than in memory subsets.

Using immunoSEQ multiplex PCR, the repertoire was profiled, and TCRdb retains in-frame clones only, with some absent. The data contain roughly 700,000 clones, around 67% of them singletons. To note about this clone: Its antigen is currently unknown.

The receptor was isolated from a woman in her 30s in good health. V and J are TRBV18 and TRBJ2-3; D uncertain. What was sequenced was memory CD4+ T cells sorted from blood. The subset: CD45RA-negative fraction. The CDR3 here is CASSPRLVGADTQYF. CDR3 sequence (DNA): TGTGCCAGCTCACCAAGACTGGTTGGGGCAGATACGCAGTATTTT.